Sequencing of this TCR beta chain was carried out in a study of shared clonotypes between healthy human individuals. Germline loops: CDR1 MNHEY, CDR2 SVGAGI. The CDR3 has 12 amino acids. The V gene lost 5 bases and the J gene lost 7 bases, with 11 bases spanning the gap. Clones were sequenced by immunoSEQ multiplex PCR, and TCRdb holds only the in-frame ones, with some missing. The data contain over a million clones, 78% of them singletons. The J gene is TRBJ2-5, the V gene TRBV6-5; D gene unclear. This TCR came from a man younger than 35 in good health. Some clones in this sample may be carry-over from other donors' samples. The sequencing sample was made of memory CD4+ T cells from PBMCs. Sample subset: CD45RA-negative fraction. This chain's CDR3 is CASSPSSGTQYF. The DNA for the CDR3 is TGTGCCAGCAGTCCCTCATCAGGGACCCAGTACTTC.